This TCR beta chain originates from a study of tumor-infiltrating lymphocytes in glioblastoma multiforme. Multiple V-beta primers and a C-beta primer amplified TCRB from RNA. Unique molecular identifiers were not described for the libraries. TCRdb reprocessed the multiplex PCR reads with MiXCR, giving one entry per CDR3 protein. The sample contains 7,000 to 9,500 distinct CDR3 sequences, around two thirds of which appear only once. This clonotype showed up just a few times. This is likely a read error, given that the CDR3 carries no conserved phenylalanine or tryptophan at its end. Germline lookup yields CDR1 MGHRA and CDR2 YSYEKL. This CDR3 has 16 amino acids. Deletions cut 3 bases from V and 5 bases from J, with 17 bases between.

The sequenced sample was brain tumor tissue. The chain uses TRBV4-1 and TRBJ2-1; D possibly corresponds to TRBD2 (6 bases). The origin of this receptor is a male donor with glioblastoma. The CDR3 loop reads CASSHPSAGSHNEQFL. The CDR3 DNA reads as TGCGCCAGCAGCCACCCCTCGGCGGGATCCCACAATGAGCAGTTCCTC.